This T cell receptor (beta chain) came from a study of cytomegalovirus exposure and HLA in healthy donors. Study-level findings and limits: A reported reduction in N-insertions relative to the roughly 700-donor mean was seen in an Asian-associated ancestry cluster in a later analysis. CMV serostatus stood as the only immune exposure information on hand. Among TCR sequences, most were rare, though some public TCRs appeared in many donors.

With respect to this clone: The target antigen is unknown.

The CDR3 loop spans 15 amino acids. CDR1 and CDR2 (germline): SGHRS, YFSETQ. V was clipped by 3 bases and J by 5 bases; unmatched bases: 6. The PCR made use of 60 Vbeta and 13 Jbeta primers. Profiling relied on immunoSEQ multiplex PCR, and the TCRdb table lists in-frame clones only, not all of them. The sample records approximately 150,000 clones, approximately 80% being singletons. Sequencing was performed on PBMCs. The chain is built from TRBV5-1 and TRBJ1-2; 11 bases map to TRBD1. This clonotype was obtained from a middle-aged woman in good health and CMV-seronegative. The CDR3 nucleotides read TGCGCCAGCAGCTCCTGGGACAGGGGGACTTATGGCTACACCTTC. Residues: CASSSWDRGTYGYTF. Full variable domain (rest looked up from reference TRBV5-1 and TRBJ1-2): KAGVTQTPRYLIKTRGQQVTLSCSPISGHRSVSWYQQTPGQGLQFLFEYFSETQRNKGNFPGRFSGRQFSNSRSEMNVSTLELGDSALYLCASSSWDRGTYGYTFGSGTRLTVV.